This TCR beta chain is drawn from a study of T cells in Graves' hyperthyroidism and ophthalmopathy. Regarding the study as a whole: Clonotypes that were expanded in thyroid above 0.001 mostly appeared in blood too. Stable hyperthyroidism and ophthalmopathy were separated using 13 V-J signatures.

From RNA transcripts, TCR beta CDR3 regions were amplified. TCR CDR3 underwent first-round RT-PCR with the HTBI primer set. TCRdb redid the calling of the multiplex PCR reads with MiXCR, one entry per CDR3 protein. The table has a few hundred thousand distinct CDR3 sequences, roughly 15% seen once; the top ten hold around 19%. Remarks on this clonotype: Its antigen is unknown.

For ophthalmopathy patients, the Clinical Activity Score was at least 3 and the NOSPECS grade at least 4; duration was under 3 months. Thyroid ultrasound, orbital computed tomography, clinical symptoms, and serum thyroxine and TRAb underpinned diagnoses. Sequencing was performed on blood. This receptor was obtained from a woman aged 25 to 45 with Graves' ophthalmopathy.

This chain's CDR3 is CSARAGGQGPEAFF. The CDR3 region has the DNA TGCAGTGCTAGAGCCGGGGGACAGGGCCCTGAAGCTTTCTTT. V gene TRBV20-1 combines with J gene TRBJ1-1, with TRBD1 identical over 9 bases. The V gene end was trimmed by 1 base and the J gene end by 6 bases; junction bases not matched to a gene: 6. The CDR3 loop spans 14 amino acids. The germline gives CDR1 DFQATT, CDR2 SNEGSKA (reference sequence).